This section outlines one T cell receptor beta chain sequence together with its context. The read finishes 3 residues shy of the CDR3 end, and the germline J gene is used to complete it. The record originates from a study of T cells in women clearing cervical HPV infection. Study in general: Controls were women whose single incident HPV16 infection cleared within 12 months without precancer or cancer.

This CDR3 contains 21 residues. With V trimmed by 0 bases and J by 3 bases, 16 bases remained unmatched. CDR1 and CDR2 (germline): SGHRS, YFSETQ. The data were produced by immunoSEQ multiplex PCR, yet TCRdb's version contains in-frame clones alone and is incomplete. This sample's table has fewer than 30,000 clones. Sample: blood buffy coat. The clonotype was recovered from a woman between 18 and 69 years old with a cervical HPV16 infection that either progressed to CIN3+ or cleared (not recorded which). The rearrangement uses TRBV5-1 and TRBJ2-1; 12 nucleotides align to TRBD2. CDR3 sequence: CASSLVGVTTQLAGGYNEQFF. The part of the CDR3 DNA that was read is TGCGCCAGCAGCTTGGTAGGCGTTACAACCCAACTAGCGGGAGGCTACAATGAG.